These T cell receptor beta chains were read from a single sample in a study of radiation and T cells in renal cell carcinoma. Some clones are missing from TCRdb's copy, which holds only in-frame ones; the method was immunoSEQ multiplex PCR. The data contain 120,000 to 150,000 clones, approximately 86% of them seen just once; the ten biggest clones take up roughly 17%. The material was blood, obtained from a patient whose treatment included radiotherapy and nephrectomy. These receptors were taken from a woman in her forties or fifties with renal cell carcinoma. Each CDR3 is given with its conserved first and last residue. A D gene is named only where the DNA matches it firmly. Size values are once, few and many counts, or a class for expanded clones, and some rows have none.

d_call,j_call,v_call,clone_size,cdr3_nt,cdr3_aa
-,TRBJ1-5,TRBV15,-,TGTGCCACCAGCAGAGACAGCAACAATCAGCCCCAGCATTTT,CATSRDSNNQPQHF
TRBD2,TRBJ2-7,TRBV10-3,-,TGTGCCATCAGTGAAGAGACTAGCCTCTACGAGCAGTACTTC,CAISEETSLYEQYF
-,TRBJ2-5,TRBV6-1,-,TGTGCCAGCAGTTCCGAGTGGCAAGAGACCCAGTACTTC,CASSSEWQETQYF
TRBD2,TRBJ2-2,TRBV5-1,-,TGCGCCAGCGCCCTCCGGACTAGCGGGAGCGGGGAGCTGTTTTTT,CASALRTSGSGELFF
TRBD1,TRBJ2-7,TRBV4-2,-,TGTGCCAGCAGCCCGGGACAGGGGTATTTTGGGGCCTACGAGCAGTACTTC,CASSPGQGYFGAYEQYF
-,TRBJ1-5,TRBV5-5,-,TGTGCCAGCAGCCGCGGTGGGGGGATCGCGGAAGGTCAGCCCCAGCATTTT,CASSRGGGIAEGQPQHF
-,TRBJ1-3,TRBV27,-,TGTGCCAGCGACCCCAAATCGAGCAGCTCTGGAAACACCATATATTTT,CASDPKSSSSGNTIYF
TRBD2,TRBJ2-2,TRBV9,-,TGTGCCAGCAGCCGAGAACCGGGACTAGTATACACCGGGGAGCTGTTTTTT,CASSREPGLVYTGELFF
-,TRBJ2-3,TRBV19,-,TGTGCCAGTAGCACTGGGTTGCTAGTGAGTCCAGATACGCAGTATTTT,CASSTGLLVSPDTQYF
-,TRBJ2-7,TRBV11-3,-,TGTGCCAGCAGCTTAGGGGGATCAGCAATCTACGAGCAGTACTTC,CASSLGGSAIYEQYF
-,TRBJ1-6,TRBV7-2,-,TGTGCCAGCAGCACCAGTCGACTAACCCTCCACTTT,CASSTSRLTLHF
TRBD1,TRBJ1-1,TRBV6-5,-,TGTGCCAGCAGGACGGGACAGACAAACACTGAAGCTTTCTTT,CASRTGQTNTEAFF
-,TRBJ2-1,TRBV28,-,TGTGCCATTGGGCGGGACTCCTACAATGAGCAGTTCTTC,CAIGRDSYNEQFF
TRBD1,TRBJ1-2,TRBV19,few,TGTGCCAGTAGTCCCCGGGACAGGGAGAACTATGGCTACACCTTC,CASSPRDRENYGYTF
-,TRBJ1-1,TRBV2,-,TGTGCCAGCAGTGAACTTTGGGAAGCTTTCTTT,CASSELWEAFF
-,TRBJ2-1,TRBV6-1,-,TGTGCCTTCGCCCGGACACCGAGGGATGAGCAGTTCTTC,CAFARTPRDEQFF
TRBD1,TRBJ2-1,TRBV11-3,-,TGTGCCAGCAAGCTTAACGGAGGGACAGGGGAGATGGGTGAGCAGTTCTTC,CASKLNGGTGEMGEQFF
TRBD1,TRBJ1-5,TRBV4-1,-,TGCGCCAGCAGCCAATCCGGGACAGGGGACAATCAGCCCCAGCATTTT,CASSQSGTGDNQPQHF
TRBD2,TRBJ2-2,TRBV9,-,TGTGCCAGCAGCCCTCGAAGACTAGCGGGAGGGGGAACCGGGGAGCTGTTTTTT,CASSPRRLAGGGTGELFF
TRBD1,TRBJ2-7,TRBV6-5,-,TGTGCCAGCAGTTGGGACAGGGCGGTCCGCGAGCAGTACTTC,CASSWDRAVREQYF
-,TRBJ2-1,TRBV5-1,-,TGCGCCAGCAGTCTTGGCCCGGGTATCTACAATGAGCAGTTCTTC,CASSLGPGIYNEQFF
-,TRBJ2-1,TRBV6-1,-,TGTGCCAGCAGTGAGGTGTTGGGGACACCGGACAATGAGCAGTTCTTC,CASSEVLGTPDNEQFF
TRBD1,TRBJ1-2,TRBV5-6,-,TGTGCCAGCAGCCAGACCGGGACAGGGATTTATGGCTACACCTTC,CASSQTGTGIYGYTF
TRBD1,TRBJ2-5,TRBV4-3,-,TGCGCCAGCAGCCAAGGGGGGGACAGGGAAGAGACCCAGTACTTC,CASSQGGDREETQYF
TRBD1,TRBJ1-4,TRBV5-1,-,TGCGCCAGCAGCGCGGGACAGGGGGCAGGAGAAAAACTGTTTTTT,CASSAGQGAGEKLFF
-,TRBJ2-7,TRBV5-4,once,TGTGCCAGCAGCTTGGCCAAACTAGGGGCCGACGAGCAGTACTTC,CASSLAKLGADEQYF
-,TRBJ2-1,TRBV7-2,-,TGTGCCAGCAGCTTATTATCCTGGGACTCCTACAATGAGCAGTTCTTC,CASSLLSWDSYNEQFF
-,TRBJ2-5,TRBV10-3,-,TGTGCCATCAGTATCGACGGACGGATCCAAGAGACCCAGTACTTC,CAISIDGRIQETQYF
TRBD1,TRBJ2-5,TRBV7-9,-,TGTGCCAGCAGATTACGACAGGGTTCAGTGGAGACCCAGTACTTC,CASRLRQGSVETQYF
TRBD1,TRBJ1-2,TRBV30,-,TGTGCCTGGAGCTTACAGGGGATAAACTATGGCTACACCTTC,CAWSLQGINYGYTF
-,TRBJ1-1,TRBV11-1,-,TGTGCCAGCAGCTTGGAGGAACCGGGACCTTACACTGAAGCTTTCTTT,CASSLEEPGPYTEAFF
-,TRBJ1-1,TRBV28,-,TGTGCCAGCACCGTCCGAGGGACTGAAGCTTTCTTT,CASTVRGTEAFF
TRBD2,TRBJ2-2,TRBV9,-,TGTGCCAGCAGCGTAGCCCCGGGGGGGCCTTCTCGGTCCGGGGAGCTGTTTTTT,CASSVAPGGPSRSGELFF
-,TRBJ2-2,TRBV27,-,TGTGCCAGCAGTTTATTGACGGTGAGGGGGGAGCTGTTTTTT,CASSLLTVRGELFF
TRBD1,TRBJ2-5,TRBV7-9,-,TGTGCCAGCAGCCCCTGGACAGGCCAAGAGACCCAGTACTTC,CASSPWTGQETQYF
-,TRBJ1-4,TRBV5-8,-,TGTGCCAGCAGCTTGGAAGCCAGAGGTCCGGATGAAAAACTGTTTTTT,CASSLEARGPDEKLFF
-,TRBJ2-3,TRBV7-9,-,TGTGCCAGCAGTTTACCTTGGACAGATACGCAGTATTTT,CASSLPWTDTQYF
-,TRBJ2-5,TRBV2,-,TGTGCCAGCACGAACCGGGACTCCCAAGAGACCCAGTACTTC,CASTNRDSQETQYF
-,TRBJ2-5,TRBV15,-,TGTGCCACCAGCAGAGGCGGTAGAGTACCCTCAGAGACCCAGTACTTC,CATSRGGRVPSETQYF
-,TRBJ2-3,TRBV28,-,TGTGCCAGCAGTTTATTAGAAGGGCAAGGAGGCACAGATACGCAGTATTTT,CASSLLEGQGGTDTQYF
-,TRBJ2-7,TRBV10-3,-,TGTGCCATCAGGGGCGGAACCTACGAGCAGTACTTC,CAIRGGTYEQYF
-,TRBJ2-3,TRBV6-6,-,TGTGCCACTGCGGGGGCTAGCACAGATACGCAGTATTTT,CATAGASTDTQYF
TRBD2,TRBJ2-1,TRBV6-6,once,TGTGCCAGCCGCAGTTACATTCCCGGACTAGACGAGCAGTTCTTC,CASRSYIPGLDEQFF
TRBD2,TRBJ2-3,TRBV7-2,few,TGTGCCAGCAGCACGACTAGCGTAGATACGCAGTATTTT,CASSTTSVDTQYF
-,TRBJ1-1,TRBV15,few,TGTGCCACCAGCAGACCAAGGGCCAACACTGAAGCTTTCTTT,CATSRPRANTEAFF
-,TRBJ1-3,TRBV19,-,TGTGCCAGTGATTCGACCCGGGACACATTCTCTGGAAACACCATATATTTT,CASDSTRDTFSGNTIYF
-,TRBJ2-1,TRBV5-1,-,TGCGCCAGCAGTCCTACGGGGGCCTACAATGAGCAGTTCTTC,CASSPTGAYNEQFF
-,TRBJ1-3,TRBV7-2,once,TGTGCCAGCAGCTCCCGACCGGACACGTACTCTGGAAACACCATATATTTT,CASSSRPDTYSGNTIYF
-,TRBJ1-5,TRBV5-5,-,TGTGCCAGCAGCTTGGGGGGCAGTCAGCCCCAGCATTTT,CASSLGGSQPQHF
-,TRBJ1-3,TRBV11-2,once,TGTGCCAGCAGCATCGGGACACGAAACACCATATATTTT,CASSIGTRNTIYF
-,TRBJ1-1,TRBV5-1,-,TGCGCCAGCAGCTTGGTATCGGGGAACACTGAAGCTTTCTTT,CASSLVSGNTEAFF
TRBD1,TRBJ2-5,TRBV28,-,TGTGCCAGCAGTTTGTACAGGGGGCGGGCGACCCAGTACTTC,CASSLYRGRATQYF
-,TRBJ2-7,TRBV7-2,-,TGTGCCAGCAGCCGAACACCCAGCGAGGAGACCGACGAGCAGTACTTC,CASSRTPSEETDEQYF
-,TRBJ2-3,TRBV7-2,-,TGTGCCAGCAGCTTATCCCGCCAGGTCACAGATACGCAGTATTTT,CASSLSRQVTDTQYF
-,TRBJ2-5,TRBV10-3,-,TGTGCCATCAGTGAAGGACAAGAGACCCAGTACTTC,CAISEGQETQYF
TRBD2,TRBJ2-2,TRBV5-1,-,TGCGCCAGCAGCGACACTAGCGAAAACACCGGGGAGCTGTTTTTT,CASSDTSENTGELFF
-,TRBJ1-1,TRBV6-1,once,TGTGCCAGCAGTTCTTCCACAGAAAACACTGAAGCTTTCTTT,CASSSSTENTEAFF